This section outlines one T cell receptor (beta chain) sequence together with its context. The antigen remains undetermined. Germline V CDR1 and CDR2: LNHDA, SQIVND (reference sequence). The CDR3 totals 13 residues. V trimming: 4 bases; J trimming: 4 bases; junction bases outside the gene matches: 3. This entry is derived from a study of OX40 agonist ivuxolimab in advanced cancers. Study background: Subjects had a mean age of 60 years, with a range of roughly 20 to 79; more than 70% were male. Enrollees could have had prior anti-PD-1, anti-PD-L1 or anti-CTLA-4 therapy, which under 50% had received.

Some clones are missing from TCRdb's copy, which holds only in-frame ones; the method was immunoSEQ multiplex PCR. This table has some 83,000 clones, nearly 95% appearing once. Findings and limits, study-wide: Some of the nonresponding patients also showed low levels of normalized T-cell clonal expansion.

Samples were taken at baseline and on day 1 of cycles 4 and 7. The TCR comes from an adult with an advanced solid tumor such as melanoma, head and neck, liver or kidney cancer. This specimen consisted of CD4+ or CD8+ T cells sorted from blood, obtained in a trial of the OX40 agonist ivuxolimab. J is TRBJ1-1 and V is TRBV19; 7 bases are shared with TRBD1. CDR3 residues: CASSTDRATEAFF. CDR3 nucleotide sequence: TGTGCCAGTAGTACCGACAGGGCCACTGAAGCTTTCTTT. The entire variable domain, with the rest obtained from reference TRBV19 and TRBJ1-1, is as follows: DGGITQSPKYLFRKEGQNVTLSCEQNLNHDAMYWYRQDPGQGLRLIYYSQIVNDFQKGDIAEGYSVSREKKESFPLTVTSAQKNPTAFYLCASSTDRATEAFFGQGTRLTVV.